The rows below give T cell receptor beta chains drawn from one sample of a study of prognosis after radiotherapy for stage I lung cancer. TCRdb passed the multiplex PCR reads through MiXCR, listing each CDR3 protein once. The sample shows approximately 28,000 distinct CDR3 sequences, 42% of them seen only once. The source material was PBMCs, sampled before or after stereotactic body radiation therapy (not recorded which). The receptor set was obtained from a donor at least 50 years old with non-small cell lung cancer. The CDR3 runs from the conserved cysteine through the conserved F or W. The D gene is left open where the match is weak. Clone size is stated in some rows and not others, as once, few, many or a class when expanded.

J: TRBJ2-2
size: medium-sized
V: TRBV5-1
D: .
CDR3: CASSLGSQANTGELFF
DNA: TGCGCCAGCAGCTTGGGATCGCAAGCGAACACCGGGGAGCTGTTTTTT

J: TRBJ2-5
size: .
V: TRBV20-1
D: TRBD1
CDR3: CSEGTGTQETQYF
DNA: TGCAGTGAAGGGACAGGGACACAAGAGACCCAGTACTTC

J: TRBJ2-1
size: .
V: TRBV3-1
D: .
CDR3: CASSQWSLTPYNEQFF
DNA: TGTGCCAGCAGCCAATGGTCCTTGACCCCCTACAATGAGCAGTTCTTC

J: TRBJ2-1
size: .
V: TRBV11-2
D: .
CDR3: CASSSRTDYNEQFF
DNA: TGTGCCAGCAGCTCTCGGACGGATTACAATGAGCAGTTCTTC

J: TRBJ2-7
size: .
V: TRBV6-2/TRBV6-3
D: TRBD2
CDR3: CASSTAGGQGQYF
DNA: TGTGCCAGCAGTACCGCGGGAGGGCAGGGGCAGTACTTC

J: TRBJ2-2
size: .
V: TRBV5-1
D: TRBD2
CDR3: CASSSFSGGDITGELFF
DNA: TGCGCCAGCAGCTCTTTTAGCGGGGGGGATATCACCGGGGAGCTGTTTTTT

J: TRBJ2-3
size: many
V: TRBV5-6
D: .
CDR3: CASSPPPSTDTQYF
DNA: TGTGCCAGCAGCCCCCCCCCTAGCACAGATACGCAGTATTTT

J: TRBJ2-7
size: .
V: TRBV6-1
D: TRBD2
CDR3: CASSEERETPIRDEQYF
DNA: TGTGCCAGCAGTGAGGAGCGGGAGACTCCAATACGGGACGAGCAGTACTTC

J: TRBJ1-5
size: .
V: TRBV6-1
D: .
CDR3: CASITVRDHPQHF
DNA: TGTGCCAGCATAACAGTACGGGATCATCCCCAGCATTTT

J: TRBJ1-3
size: many
V: TRBV2
D: TRBD1
CDR3: CASSPDRVGNTIYF
DNA: TGTGCCAGCAGCCCCGACAGGGTTGGAAACACCATATATTTT

J: TRBJ2-7
size: .
V: TRBV7-9
D: TRBD1
CDR3: CASIPQGRQGGNYEQYF
DNA: TGTGCCAGCATCCCGCAAGGGAGACAGGGGGGAAACTATGAGCAGTACTTC

J: TRBJ2-7
size: .
V: TRBV20-1
D: TRBD1
CDR3: CSARGDRGIDEQYF
DNA: TGCAGTGCTAGGGGGGACAGGGGTATCGACGAGCAGTACTTC

J: TRBJ1-2
size: .
V: TRBV5-4
D: TRBD1
CDR3: CASRIQGAASYGYTF
DNA: TGTGCCAGCAGAATACAGGGGGCGGCAAGCTATGGCTACACCTTC

J: TRBJ1-2
size: many
V: TRBV9
D: .
CDR3: CASSERGIGNYGYTF
DNA: TGTGCCAGCAGCGAAAGAGGGATAGGAAACTATGGCTACACCTTC

J: TRBJ2-7
size: .
V: TRBV6-2/TRBV6-3
D: .
CDR3: CASSDSHRLYFYEQYF
DNA: TGTGCCAGCAGCGATTCCCATCGACTATACTTCTACGAGCAGTACTTC

J: TRBJ2-7
size: .
V: TRBV28
D: .
CDR3: CASSLTDLYEQYF
DNA: TGTGCCAGCAGTTTAACGGACCTCTACGAGCAGTACTTC

J: TRBJ2-3
size: .
V: TRBV20-1
D: TRBD2
CDR3: CSATGLAATDTQYF
DNA: TGCAGTGCTACGGGACTAGCGGCCACAGATACGCAGTATTTT

J: TRBJ2-2
size: .
V: TRBV6-1
D: .
CDR3: CARSPSGGELFF
DNA: TGTGCCAGAAGCCCGTCCGGCGGGGAGCTGTTCTTT

J: TRBJ1-5
size: .
V: TRBV3-1
D: TRBD1
CDR3: CASSHQAGGGQPQHF
DNA: TGTGCCAGCAGCCACCAAGCAGGGGGGGGTCAGCCCCAGCATTTT

J: TRBJ1-3
size: .
V: TRBV20-1
D: .
CDR3: CSARGHEGNTIYF
DNA: TGCAGTGCTAGGGGACATGAAGGAAACACCATATATTTT